Listed below are T cell receptor beta chains from one sample, sequenced in a study of CD8+CD57+ T cells in acquired aplastic anemia. TCRdb ran MiXCR on the reads and lists one entry per CDR3 protein. The table shows about 200,000 distinct CDR3 sequences, with 30% to 35% occurring only once. Sequencing was carried out using sorted CD4+, CD8+, or CD8+CD57+ T cells (not recorded which) from PBMCs. The receptor source for this set is a human donor in good health, serving as a control. Both conserved end residues are part of each CDR3. Each record gives: J gene, D gene, clone size, V gene, CDR3 DNA, CDR3 protein. The D gene is left open where the match is weak. Clone sizes are given selectively: once, few, many, or a class where the clone is expanded.

j_call: TRBJ1-1
d_call: TRBD1
clone_size: few
v_call: TRBV15
cdr3_nt: TGTGCCACCAGCGGGACAGGGAACACTGAAGCTTTCTTT
cdr3_aa: CATSGTGNTEAFF

j_call: TRBJ1-5
d_call: .
clone_size: few
v_call: TRBV4-1
cdr3_nt: TGCGCCAGCAGCCAATCCGGGGGCGCGAATCAGCCCCAGCATTTT
cdr3_aa: CASSQSGGANQPQHF

j_call: TRBJ1-1
d_call: .
clone_size: .
v_call: TRBV25-1
cdr3_nt: TGTGCCAGATTGAACACTGAAGCTTTCTTT
cdr3_aa: CARLNTEAFF

j_call: TRBJ1-6
d_call: .
clone_size: .
v_call: TRBV7-2
cdr3_nt: TGTGCCAGCAGCCTTAACCCTACCCCACCCCTCCACTTT
cdr3_aa: CASSLNPTPPLHF

j_call: TRBJ2-5
d_call: TRBD2
clone_size: few
v_call: TRBV5-4
cdr3_nt: TGTGCCAGCAGCTTGTTTAGCGGGGGTGAGACCCAGTACTTC
cdr3_aa: CASSLFSGGETQYF

j_call: TRBJ2-1
d_call: TRBD2
clone_size: .
v_call: TRBV4-1
cdr3_nt: TGCGCCAGCAGCCAACATGGACTAGCGAGAGGTAATGAGCAGTTCTTC
cdr3_aa: CASSQHGLARGNEQFF

j_call: TRBJ1-5
d_call: .
clone_size: few
v_call: TRBV18
cdr3_nt: TGTGCCAGCTCACCGATGGGGGGGGCCTCCGATCAGCCCCAGCATTTT
cdr3_aa: CASSPMGGASDQPQHF

j_call: TRBJ1-1
d_call: .
clone_size: .
v_call: TRBV5-1
cdr3_nt: TGCGCCAGCAGCTTGATTGGAGGGGGCACTGAAGCTTTCTTT
cdr3_aa: CASSLIGGGTEAFF

j_call: TRBJ2-6
d_call: .
clone_size: few
v_call: TRBV6-5
cdr3_nt: TGTGCCAGCAGTTACGGGGGGTCTGGGGCCAACGTCCTGACTTTC
cdr3_aa: CASSYGGSGANVLTF

j_call: TRBJ2-2
d_call: .
clone_size: .
v_call: TRBV15
cdr3_nt: TGTGCCACCAGCAGAGATCTGAACGGGGAGCTGTTTTTT
cdr3_aa: CATSRDLNGELFF

j_call: TRBJ2-7
d_call: .
clone_size: many
v_call: TRBV2
cdr3_nt: TGTGCCAGCAGTGCGGGCAGATTCTACGAGCAGTACTTC
cdr3_aa: CASSAGRFYEQYF

j_call: TRBJ1-2
d_call: .
clone_size: few
v_call: TRBV5-1
cdr3_nt: TGCGCCAGCAGGCCGGCCTATGTCATCTATGGCTACACCTTC
cdr3_aa: CASRPAYVIYGYTF

j_call: TRBJ1-2
d_call: .
clone_size: many
v_call: TRBV4-1
cdr3_nt: TGCGCCAGCAGCCAAGAGGGCCTACAGAAAGATAATGGCTACACCTTC
cdr3_aa: CASSQEGLQKDNGYTF

j_call: TRBJ1-2
d_call: .
clone_size: .
v_call: TRBV10-2
cdr3_nt: TGCGCCAGCAGTGGTCGGACAGCGAATAACTATGGCTACACCTTC
cdr3_aa: CASSGRTANNYGYTF

j_call: TRBJ1-2
d_call: .
clone_size: .
v_call: TRBV2
cdr3_nt: TGTGCCAGCAGTGAAAATTGGAGTGCCCCTTATGGCTACACCTTC
cdr3_aa: CASSENWSAPYGYTF

j_call: TRBJ2-1
d_call: TRBD2
clone_size: .
v_call: TRBV20-1
cdr3_nt: TGCAGTGCGGAGCGCCCGGGACTAGCGGGGGCCAATGAGCAGTTCTTC
cdr3_aa: CSAERPGLAGANEQFF

j_call: TRBJ1-6
d_call: .
clone_size: many
v_call: TRBV12-3/TRBV12-4
cdr3_nt: TGTGCCAGCAGTTTAACCGGGGAGAGGACACCCCTCCACTTT
cdr3_aa: CASSLTGERTPLHF

j_call: TRBJ2-5
d_call: .
clone_size: .
v_call: TRBV2
cdr3_nt: TGTGCCAGCAGTGGGATCAGGCAAGAGACCCAGTACTTC
cdr3_aa: CASSGIRQETQYF

j_call: TRBJ2-7
d_call: .
clone_size: many
v_call: TRBV19
cdr3_nt: TGTGCCAGTTCGCCGGGGCCTAAGGGCCACGAGCAGTACTTC
cdr3_aa: CASSPGPKGHEQYF

j_call: TRBJ2-6
d_call: .
clone_size: many
v_call: TRBV5-4
cdr3_nt: TGTGCCAGCAGCTTGGAGTCAGGGAGGGCCAACGTCCTGACTTTC
cdr3_aa: CASSLESGRANVLTF

j_call: TRBJ2-3
d_call: .
clone_size: .
v_call: TRBV2
cdr3_nt: TGTGCCAGCAGTGAAGCGGGGGCGATTAACACAGATACGCAGTATTTT
cdr3_aa: CASSEAGAINTDTQYF

j_call: TRBJ2-1
d_call: TRBD2
clone_size: many
v_call: TRBV20-1
cdr3_nt: TGCAGTGCTAGAGATCTGGGACTAGCGGGAGGGAGCTCCTACAATGAGCAGTTCTTC
cdr3_aa: CSARDLGLAGGSSYNEQFF

j_call: TRBJ1-5
d_call: .
clone_size: many
v_call: TRBV7-9
cdr3_nt: TGTGCCAGCAGCTTAGAAGGTCATCAGCCCCAGCATTTT
cdr3_aa: CASSLEGHQPQHF

j_call: TRBJ2-7
d_call: TRBD1
clone_size: many
v_call: TRBV5-1
cdr3_nt: TGCGCCAGCAGCTACGGGACAGCCTACGAGCAGTACTTC
cdr3_aa: CASSYGTAYEQYF

j_call: TRBJ1-2
d_call: .
clone_size: many
v_call: TRBV14
cdr3_nt: TGTGCCAGCAGCCAAGAATACGGGGGCCGCGACAACTATGGCTACACCTTC
cdr3_aa: CASSQEYGGRDNYGYTF

j_call: TRBJ2-1
d_call: .
clone_size: many
v_call: TRBV29-1
cdr3_nt: TGCAGCGTGGAGCGGGTAAACAATGAGCAGTTCTTC
cdr3_aa: CSVERVNNEQFF

j_call: TRBJ2-7
d_call: .
clone_size: many
v_call: TRBV20-1
cdr3_nt: TGCAGTGCTAGCGGGAATCCCTACGAGCAGTACTTC
cdr3_aa: CSASGNPYEQYF

j_call: TRBJ2-1
d_call: TRBD1
clone_size: many
v_call: TRBV7-9
cdr3_nt: TGTGCCAGCAGCCCTACTTCAGGGGGCGCGCAGTTCTTC
cdr3_aa: CASSPTSGGAQFF

j_call: TRBJ2-2
d_call: .
clone_size: .
v_call: TRBV5-1
cdr3_nt: TGCGCCAGCACCGGGACCGGGGAGCTGTTTTTT
cdr3_aa: CASTGTGELFF

j_call: TRBJ2-7
d_call: TRBD2
clone_size: .
v_call: TRBV4-2
cdr3_nt: TGTGCCAGCAGCCGGATGATCGGACTAGCGGGGGGAAGCAACTCCTACGAGCAGTACTTC
cdr3_aa: CASSRMIGLAGGSNSYEQYF

j_call: TRBJ2-5
d_call: TRBD1
clone_size: few
v_call: TRBV2
cdr3_nt: TGTGCCAGCAGGACGACAGGGGGTCCCCAAGAGACCCAGTACTTC
cdr3_aa: CASRTTGGPQETQYF

j_call: TRBJ2-7
d_call: .
clone_size: many
v_call: TRBV5-1
cdr3_nt: TGCGCCAGCAGCTTGGGGGGAGGGGGCCACGAGCAGTACTTC
cdr3_aa: CASSLGGGGHEQYF

j_call: TRBJ1-2
d_call: TRBD1
clone_size: few
v_call: TRBV11-2
cdr3_nt: TGTCCCAGCAGCTTAAAGGGGGCGCAGGGTGGCTACACCTTC
cdr3_aa: CPSSLKGAQGGYTF

j_call: TRBJ2-7
d_call: .
clone_size: many
v_call: TRBV6-1
cdr3_nt: TGTGCCAGCAGTGATGTTCGACTCTCTCAGGGAGGGCAGTACTTC
cdr3_aa: CASSDVRLSQGGQYF

j_call: TRBJ1-1
d_call: .
clone_size: many
v_call: TRBV14
cdr3_nt: TGTGCCAGCAGCCACGGAGTCCAGGCGAACACTGAAGCTTTCTTT
cdr3_aa: CASSHGVQANTEAFF

j_call: TRBJ2-5
d_call: .
clone_size: many
v_call: TRBV24-1
cdr3_nt: TGTGCCACCAGTGATTGGGGGACCCAGTACTTC
cdr3_aa: CATSDWGTQYF

j_call: TRBJ2-7
d_call: TRBD1
clone_size: .
v_call: TRBV11-1
cdr3_nt: TGTGCCAGCAGCCCGCGGGACAGGGGGAGAGAGGAACTCCACGAGCAGTACTTC
cdr3_aa: CASSPRDRGREELHEQYF

j_call: TRBJ1-1
d_call: .
clone_size: .
v_call: TRBV11-3
cdr3_nt: TGTGCCAGCAGCTTAACGCCTACGAGGAACACTGAAGCTTTCTTT
cdr3_aa: CASSLTPTRNTEAFF

j_call: TRBJ1-5
d_call: .
clone_size: many
v_call: TRBV6-1
cdr3_nt: TGTGCCAGCACCCCAACGGGCCCCAAAGATCAGCCCCAGCATTTT
cdr3_aa: CASTPTGPKDQPQHF

j_call: TRBJ1-3
d_call: TRBD1
clone_size: .
v_call: TRBV12-3/TRBV12-4
cdr3_nt: TGTGCCAGCAGTTTAGAACAGGGGGCGTCAGGAAACACCATATATTTT
cdr3_aa: CASSLEQGASGNTIYF